Described below is a single TCR beta chain sequence and its context. Its antigen remains unknown. The source of the sample is a study of OX40 agonist ivuxolimab in advanced cancers. Looked up from germline, CDR1 is GTSNPN and CDR2 is SVGIG (reference sequence). CDR3 length: 12 amino acids. Trimming left V 0 bases short and J 8 bases short, with 9 bases between. Findings and limits, study-wide: In the 0.1 to 3.0 mg/kg range, CD4+ and CD8+ blood T cells had expanded clonally by week 6. Normalized T-cell clonal expansion was also low in a subset of nonresponders.

The data were produced by immunoSEQ multiplex PCR, yet TCRdb's version contains in-frame clones alone and is incomplete. Of tens of thousands of clones in the sample, over 80% were seen once. The chain joins TRBV30 to TRBJ2-3; D not resolved. Here the sequenced sample was CD4+ or CD8+ T cells sorted from blood, taken in a trial of the OX40 agonist ivuxolimab. This TCR was recovered from an adult with an advanced solid tumor such as melanoma, head and neck, liver or kidney cancer. The chain's CDR3 is CAWSVGPATQYF. The CDR3 region has the DNA TGTGCCTGGAGTGTCGGACCGGCTACGCAGTATTTT.